This T cell receptor beta chain was captured in a study of beta chain features in type 1 diabetes. All of the isolated RNA was reverse transcribed, so expressed TCRB transcripts were sequenced. The table came from immunoSEQ multiplex PCR; TCRdb's copy has only in-frame clones and leaves some out. The sample records 150,000 to 160,000 clones, roughly 11% being singletons. This clonotype was obtained from a man between 18 and 35 years old in good health. Material: central memory CD4+ T cells from blood.

Here the CDR3 DNA reads TGCGCCAGCAGCCAAGAGACTAGGACTACCGGGGAGCTGTTTTTT. Protein product: CASSQETRTTGELFF. The chain links TRBV4-1 to TRBJ2-2; possible D gene TRBD2, 6 bases. There are 15 residues in the CDR3. Looked up from germline, CDR1 is MGHRA and CDR2 is YSYEKL. Deletions cut 0 bases from V and 5 bases from J, with 10 bases between.